This T cell receptor beta chain was profiled in a study of healthy donors' naive CD4 and CD8 T cells (dated by TCRdb to between 2015 and 2016). Describing the broader study: Donors were chosen to span three age groups (20-25, 40-50 and 60-70 years, six each), with mean age around 44 and half female. To check how TCR variation relates to lineage commitment, the researchers sequenced rearranged TCR alpha and beta chains taken from naive CD4+ and CD8+ T cells. The donors were HLA-typed by sequencing at HLA-A, -B, -C, -DRB1, -DQB1 and -DPB1, using the SBTexcellerator protocol, an ABI3130xl analyzer and SBTengine software. For TCR alpha, a new primer set was designed to cover all functional IMGT alpha gene variants, and all other steps followed the beta-chain workflow. The peripheral blood mononuclear cells came from some 17 individuals who were healthy and unrelated. The research as a whole found: About 14% of the variance in CD4/CD8 propensity appeared to be explained jointly by V genes, J genes and CDR3 charge, in a largely additive manner. Possible repertoire bias from homeostatic proliferation of naive T cells was not directly addressed. In both chains, CD4+ lineage was associated with a positively charged CDR3 and CD8+ lineage with a negatively charged CDR3. Alpha and beta chains were sequenced in bulk and could not be paired, so combined chain effects were not evaluated. Bias between naive CD4+ and CD8+ cells was reportedly observed for most V and J gene segments, consistently across donors and independently of HLA genotype.

Cells with a CD4+CD8-CD45RO-CD45RA+ profile were isolated by FACS and defined as naive CD4+ T cells, and those with a CD8+CD4-CD45RA+CD27bright profile were defined as naive CD8+ T cells. Antibodies against CD4 (RPA-T4), CD8 (SK1), CD27 (O323), CD45RA (HI100) and CD45RO (UCHL1) were used for sorting. Remarks on this clonotype: What this receptor recognizes is not known. No qualities accompany the bases; no much larger clone lies one base away.

Reading the germline V gene gives CDR1 SGHAT and CDR2 FQNNGV. The CDR3 runs 15 amino acids, cysteine and phenylalanine included. Solely the CDR3 DNA is kept, with 45 bases framed from the first base. The V and J ends are trimmed by 2 bases and 1 base, leaving 12 bases between them. The run used a 454 GS FLX Titanium. A previously published linear amplification protocol was used to build the TCR libraries, starting from about 0.55 ug of total RNA. Sequencing was carried out on the Roche/454 Genome Sequencer using Titanium chemistry. The paper's data handling went like this. From roughly five of the healthy donors, a total of roughly 82,000 rearranged TCR alpha transcripts were sequenced. Duplicate transcripts were removed, and unique TCR clonotypes were defined by the CDR3 junction according to IMGT nomenclature. Logistic regression in R 2.13.0 modeled CD4 versus CD8 status as a function of V and J genes, with adjustment for donor effects and Bonferroni correction for multiple testing. TCRdb cleaned the public reads at Q25 with fastp, built clones with MiXCR and kept in-frame beta chains. Every CDR3 protein is listed once, alongside the most common genes and DNA of its rows. TCRdb, not the original authors, processed these V and J calls. The sample contains 150,000 to 200,000 distinct CDR3 sequences, around three quarters of them found a single time. The ten most abundant clones make up 2% to 2.5% of the sample.

Recombination linked TRBV11-2 to TRBJ2-7, with a weak D call of TRBD2 (6 bases match). Sample: naive CD4+ and CD8+ T cells sorted from blood, pooled from several donors. Reading the label with the study, this specimen's cell subset or site is: FACS-sorted naive CD4+ (CD45RO-CD45RA+) and naive CD8+ (CD45RA+CD27bright) T cells. The clonotype comes from a pool of human donors in good health; the sample pools cells from several healthy donors. Read as DNA, the sequence is TGTGCCAGCAGCTTAATTGGTAGCGGTTCCTACGAGCAGTACTTC. Its product reads: CASSLIGSGSYEQYF.